This paragraph covers one T cell receptor (beta chain) sequence. This CDR3 is 14 amino acids long. CDR1 and CDR2 (germline): GTSNPN, SVGIG (reference sequence). V dropped 0 bases and J dropped 5 bases, with 12 bases sitting between them. The use of a sample-barcoded 5' primer and a J-beta primer mix characterized a second PCR of roughly 6 to 12 cycles. TCRdb reprocessed the 5' RACE reads via MiXCR and lists one record per CDR3 protein. The sample holds more than 750,000 distinct CDR3 sequences, 29% seen once. This record belongs to a study of blood T cells in healthy people across ages. These data were likewise used in another study, on T cells of mothers and their children.

This chain uses TRBV30 with TRBJ2-3; D is perhaps TRBD1 (5 bases). Sequenced: blood. The sequence came from a woman aged 40 to 50 in good health. The CDR3 DNA reads TGTGCCTGGAGTGTGGTAGGGGAAATAGATACGCAGTATTTT. This sequence encodes CAWSVVGEIDTQYF.